A selection of T cell receptor beta chains follows, all from one sample in a study of cytomegalovirus exposure and HLA in healthy donors. TCRdb keeps only in-frame clones here, not all; method: immunoSEQ multiplex PCR. The sample has 130,000 to 150,000 clones; about 70% are singletons. Sequenced input: PBMCs. These receptors originate from a woman aged 40 to 50 in good health and CMV-seronegative. Both conserved end residues are trimmed from each CDR3. D genes are given only for firm matches.

j_call v_call d_call cdr3_aa
TRBJ2-5 TRBV7-8 NA ASSFSWRETQY
TRBJ2-1 TRBV2 NA ASSETLSNYNEQF
TRBJ2-1 TRBV7-9 TRBD2 SSSPGLSGGYNEQF
TRBJ1-3 TRBV28 NA ASSSRQISGNTIY
TRBJ1-2 TRBV10-3 TRBD1 AVKGASGEGYT
TRBJ1-5 TRBV6-5 TRBD1 ASSATGGDQPQH
TRBJ1-1 TRBV7-9 NA ATSGNEAF
TRBJ1-1 TRBV19 NA ATGQLWAEAF
TRBJ1-6 TRBV18 NA ASSPMGGLSYNSPLH
TRBJ2-1 TRBV29-1 TRBD1 SVEDPGTESYNEQF
TRBJ1-4 TRBV30 NA AWSVGSDEKLF
TRBJ1-1 TRBV7-9 NA ASSLEVEGTEAF
TRBJ1-1 TRBV7-9 NA ASSPERATNTEAF
TRBJ2-3 TRBV6-1 TRBD2 ASSARSSGSRSSADTQY
TRBJ1-3 TRBV19 NA ATPGAAGNTIY
TRBJ1-5 TRBV29-1 NA SVVANTNQPQH
TRBJ1-5 TRBV2 NA ASSEMTGNQPQH
TRBJ2-3 TRBV19 TRBD2 ASSIRLAERSDTQY
TRBJ2-5 TRBV5-6 NA ASTPDSLQETQY
TRBJ2-1 TRBV15 TRBD2 ATSRGLAYEQF
TRBJ2-5 TRBV7-6 NA ASSLSIQETQY
TRBJ1-4 TRBV2 TRBD1 ASRTAGTGATNEKLF
TRBJ1-1 TRBV6-1 TRBD1 ASSGQGRGTEAF
TRBJ2-2 TRBV4-1 TRBD2 ASSQDGSGGLGGELF
TRBJ2-3 TRBV6-5 NA ATQRTDTQY
TRBJ2-5 TRBV5-8 TRBD2 ASSPHRTSYEVTQY
TRBJ2-7 TRBV6-5 NA ASSYSWRLYEQY
TRBJ1-4 TRBV10-3 TRBD1 AIRQTGDNEKLF
TRBJ1-1 TRBV18 NA ASSPRQDYTEAF
TRBJ2-7 TRBV5-1 TRBD1 ASSLGTGLHEQY
TRBJ2-4 TRBV5-1 NA ASSLTSWGSLLAKNIQY
TRBJ2-2 TRBV11-2 NA ASSTRVEIGELF
TRBJ1-4 TRBV6-1 TRBD1 ANSHTTGVSEKLF
NA TRBV30 TRBD2 AWTRLAGSYEQY
TRBJ2-7 TRBV28 TRBD2 ASGGGGITYEQY
TRBJ2-7 TRBV5-1 NA ASSPKQGGAHEQY
TRBJ1-1 TRBV6-5 TRBD1 ASSSPGGTEAF
TRBJ1-1 TRBV5-1 NA ASSLAGQLNTEAF
TRBJ1-4 TRBV18 NA ASSTDVQLKLF
TRBJ2-2 TRBV5-8 NA ASSFAGFTGELF
TRBJ1-1 TRBV19 TRBD1 ASSTTGTGYTEAF
TRBJ2-7 TRBV30 NA AWDRNYEQY
TRBJ1-5 TRBV28 NA ASSSGQRSNQPQH
TRBJ2-1 TRBV4-2 NA ASSPTTSNEQF
TRBJ1-4 TRBV10-3 NA AIMAGQNEKLF
TRBJ2-7 TRBV30 NA AWSREKEQY
TRBJ1-1 TRBV5-6 TRBD1 ASTTQGDTEAF
TRBJ2-3 TRBV5-1 TRBD2 ASSLSGGSTDTQY
TRBJ2-5 TRBV5-6 TRBD2 ASSLREPGGETQY
TRBJ2-1 TRBV4-1 TRBD2 ASSPKGLAGGTYNEQF
TRBJ1-5 TRBV11-2 NA ASSFSGTGSNQPQH
TRBJ2-1 TRBV7-9 NA ASSLINPDEQF
TRBJ1-1 TRBV29-1 NA SVGPGQLNTEAF
TRBJ2-3 TRBV7-9 NA ASSGVRDSSTDTQY
TRBJ2-3 TRBV27 TRBD1 ASSRVGRGTDTQY
TRBJ2-2 TRBV6-6 NA ASSYSVGASTGELF
TRBJ1-2 TRBV6-5 TRBD1 ASSYGDRGMVGYT